This T cell receptor (beta chain) was captured in a study of blood T cell repertoires in COVID-19. On the study more broadly: Material from acute and convalescent COVID-19 was sourced from the United States, Italy and Spain. T cells, B-cell-depleted T cells, or PBMCs supplied cDNA or gDNA.

The CDR3 covers 15 residues. Germline assignment: CDR1 LGHDT and CDR2 YNNKEL (reference sequence). Trimming removed 3 bases from V and 3 bases from J; junction bases left unmatched: 3. Authors' data handling: Estimation of nucleated cell counts was performed using reference gene primer amplification. TCRdb's copy holds only in-frame clones and misses some; the assay was immunoSEQ multiplex PCR. The V and J calls and the clone size are those of that table, but D and trimming were determined from the DNA. The repertoire includes about 69,000 clones, approximately 86% of them detected once, and approximately 15% sits in the top ten. Followed over time, Seattle patients had been enrolled while infection was active. Of note for this clone: Other nucleotide sequences from this sample produce the same CDR3.

This chain joins TRBV3-1 (or the pseudogene TRBV3-2) and TRBJ2-3, with TRBD2 matching 10 bases. The receptor was derived from a man aged 40-49 years with COVID-19, enrolled during active disease. Sequencing was performed on peripheral blood. The CDR3 region is CASSQVAGGTDTQYF. The CDR3 region has the DNA TGTGCCAGCAGCCAGGTAGCGGGGGGTACAGATACGCAGTATTTT.